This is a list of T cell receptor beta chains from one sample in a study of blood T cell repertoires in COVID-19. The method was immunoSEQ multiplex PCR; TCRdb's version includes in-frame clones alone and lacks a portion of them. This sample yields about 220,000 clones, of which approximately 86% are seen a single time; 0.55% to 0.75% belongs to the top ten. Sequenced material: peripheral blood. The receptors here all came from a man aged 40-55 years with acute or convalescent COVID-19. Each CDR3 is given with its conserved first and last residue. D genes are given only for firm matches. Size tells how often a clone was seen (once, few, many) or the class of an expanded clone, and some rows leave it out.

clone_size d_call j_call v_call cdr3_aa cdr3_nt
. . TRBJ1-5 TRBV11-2 CASSLREGVNQPQHF TGTGCCAGCAGCCTGCGCGAGGGGGTAAATCAGCCCCAGCATTTT
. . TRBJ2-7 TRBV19 CASRFGGENEQYF TGTGCCAGTCGGTTCGGGGGAGAGAACGAGCAGTACTTC
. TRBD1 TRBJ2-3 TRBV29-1 CSVEEGRSDRGWIDTQYF TGCAGCGTTGAAGAGGGGAGGAGCGACAGGGGGTGGATAGATACGCAGTATTTT
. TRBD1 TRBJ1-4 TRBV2 CASRGQGATNEKLFF TGTGCCAGCAGGGGACAGGGGGCAACTAATGAAAAACTGTTTTTT
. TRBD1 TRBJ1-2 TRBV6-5 CASRTWTGYNPGYTF TGTGCCAGCAGGACTTGGACAGGGTATAACCCTGGCTACACCTTC
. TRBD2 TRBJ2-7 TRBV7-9 CASRGGEPYEQYF TGTGCCAGTCGCGGGGGTGAACCTTACGAGCAGTACTTC
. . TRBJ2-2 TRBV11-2 CASSLDSNTGELFF TGTGCCAGCAGCTTAGACTCGAACACCGGGGAGCTGTTTTTT
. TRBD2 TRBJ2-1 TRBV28 CASLASGSGNEQFF TGTGCCAGTTTGGCTAGCGGGAGTGGTAATGAGCAGTTCTTC
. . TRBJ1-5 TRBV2 CASSEGTLINQPQHF TGTGCCAGCAGTGAAGGGACACTGATTAATCAGCCCCAGCATTTT
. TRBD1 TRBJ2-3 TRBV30 CAWTDPTGPGDTQYF TGTGCCTGGACCGATCCGACAGGGCCGGGGGATACGCAGTATTTT
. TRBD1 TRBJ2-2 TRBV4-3 CASSQDWPPQGNGELFF TGCGCCAGCAGCCAAGATTGGCCTCCACAGGGGAATGGGGAGCTGTTTTTT
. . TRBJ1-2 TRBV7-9 CASSLVSTAYGYTF TGTGCCAGCAGCTTGGTGTCGACAGCATATGGCTACACCTTC
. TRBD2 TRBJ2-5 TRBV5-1 CATKRSGGAGETQYF TGCGCCACAAAACGGAGCGGGGGGGCCGGGGAGACCCAGTACTTC
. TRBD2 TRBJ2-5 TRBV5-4 CASSLEATSGNGETQYF TGTGCCAGCAGCTTGGAGGCTACTAGCGGGAATGGAGAGACCCAGTACTTC
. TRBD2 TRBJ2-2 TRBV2 CASRPGLAGVRGTGELFF TGTGCCAGCAGACCCGGCCTAGCGGGAGTTCGGGGCACCGGGGAGCTGTTTTTT
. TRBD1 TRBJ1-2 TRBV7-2 CASSSPPGRGQNYGYTF TGTGCCAGCAGCTCTCCCCCGGGCAGGGGGCAGAACTATGGCTACACCTTC
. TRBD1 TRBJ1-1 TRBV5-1 CASRPQGARTEAFF TGCGCCAGCAGGCCCCAGGGGGCTAGGACTGAAGCTTTCTTT
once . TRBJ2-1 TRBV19 CASTPTGSYNEQFF TGTGCCAGTACCCCCACCGGGTCTTACAATGAGCAGTTCTTC
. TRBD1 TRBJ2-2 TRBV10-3 CAARSGQGVTGELFF TGTGCCGCACGGAGCGGACAGGGGGTTACCGGGGAGCTGTTTTTT
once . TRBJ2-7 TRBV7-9 CASSGRLSGDEQYF TGTGCCAGCAGCGGCAGACTCTCCGGAGACGAGCAGTACTTC
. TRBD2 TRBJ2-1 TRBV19 CASSISGDNYNEQFF TGTGCCAGTAGTATAAGCGGGGATAACTACAATGAGCAGTTCTTC
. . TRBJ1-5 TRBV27 CASSLYAGGNQPQHF TGTGCCAGCAGTTTATACGCGGGCGGCAATCAGCCCCAGCATTTT
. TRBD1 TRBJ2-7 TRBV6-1 CASSEEEGANYEQYF TGTGCCAGCAGTGAAGAAGAGGGGGCCAACTACGAGCAGTACTTC
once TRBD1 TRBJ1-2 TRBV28 CASSAQGAGYGYTF TGTGCCAGCAGTGCACAGGGGGCCGGCTATGGCTACACCTTC
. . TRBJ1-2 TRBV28 CASSLIVGVGYGYTF TGTGCCAGCAGTTTAATAGTAGGGGTGGGCTATGGCTACACCTTC
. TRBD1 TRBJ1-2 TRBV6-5 CASRGQGAIKSYTF TGTGCCAGCAGGGGACAGGGGGCGATTAAGAGCTACACCTTC
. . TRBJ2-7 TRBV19 CASSIQRTGRGEQYF TGTGCCAGTAGTATACAGAGGACGGGGAGAGGCGAGCAGTACTTC
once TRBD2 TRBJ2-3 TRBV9 CASSVSQPTGLAGGLSTDTQYF TGTGCCAGCAGCGTTTCCCAGCCTACCGGACTAGCGGGGGGTCTAAGCACAGATACGCAGTATTTT
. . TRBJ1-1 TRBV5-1 CASSLEQNTEAFF TGCGCCAGCAGCTTGGAACAGAACACTGAAGCTTTCTTT
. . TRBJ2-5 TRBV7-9 CASSTSGQETQYF TGTGCCAGCAGCACGAGCGGGCAAGAGACCCAGTACTTC
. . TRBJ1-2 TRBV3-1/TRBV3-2 CASSLRTSGHSLHGYTF TGTGCCAGCAGCCTACGAACCTCCGGACACTCTCTTCATGGCTACACCTTC
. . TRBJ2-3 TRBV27 CASSLSAIDTQYF TGTGCCAGCAGTTTAAGTGCTATCGATACGCAGTATTTT
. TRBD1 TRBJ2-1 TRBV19 CASSLGQTYNEQFF TGTGCCAGTTCCCTGGGACAGACCTACAATGAGCAGTTCTTC
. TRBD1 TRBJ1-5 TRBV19 CASSTRTGSNQPQHF TGTGCCAGTAGTACAAGGACAGGAAGCAATCAGCCCCAGCATTTT
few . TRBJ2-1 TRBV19 CAVGEGSSRNEQFF TGTGCCGTAGGGGAAGGCTCATCAAGGAATGAGCAGTTCTTC
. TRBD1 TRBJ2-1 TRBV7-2 CASSFAPGGFNEQFF TGTGCCAGCAGCTTCGCCCCAGGGGGCTTTAATGAGCAGTTCTTC
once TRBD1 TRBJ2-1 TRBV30 CAWSVGQGNEQFF TGTGCCTGGAGCGTGGGACAGGGCAATGAGCAGTTCTTC
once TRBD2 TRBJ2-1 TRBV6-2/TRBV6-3 CASSYPGLAGGPLFF TGTGCCAGCAGTTACCCGGGACTAGCGGGAGGGCCCCTGTTCTTC
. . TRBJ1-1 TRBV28 CASSRQEGVMNTEAFF TGTGCCAGCAGCCGTCAAGAGGGGGTTATGAACACTGAAGCTTTCTTT
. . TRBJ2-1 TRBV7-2 CASSLGPEPYNEQFF TGTGCCAGCAGCTTAGGGCCGGAGCCCTACAATGAGCAGTTCTTC
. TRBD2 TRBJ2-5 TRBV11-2 CASSPGTSGETQYF TGTGCCAGCAGCCCCGGGACTAGCGGGGAGACCCAGTACTTC
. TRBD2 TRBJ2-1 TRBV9 CASSAAFGGGSSYNEQFF TGTGCCAGCAGCGCTGCTTTTGGCGGGGGAAGCTCCTACAATGAGCAGTTCTTC